Listed here are 31 T cell receptor beta chains from one sample, sequenced in a study of blood T cell repertoires in COVID-19. The method was immunoSEQ multiplex PCR; TCRdb's version includes in-frame clones alone and lacks a portion of them. The data hold a few hundred thousand clones, with over 75% observed a single time. The sample taken for sequencing was PBMCs or T cells enriched from blood (not recorded which). These receptors originate from a woman aged 25-40 years who had recovered from COVID-19.

This sequence joins TRBV5-5 and TRBJ1-4, with TRBD1 identical over 8 bases. This CDR3 comprises 14 residues. Germline V gene data show CDR1 as SGHKS and CDR2 as YYEKEE (reference sequence). J lost 8 bases, V lost 1 base, and 4 bases had no gene match. The CDR3: CASSLSGGREKLFF. The DNA of the CDR3 is TGTGCCAGCAGCTTGTCAGGGGGCCGGGAAAAACTGTTTTTT.

V is TRBV28 and J is TRBJ2-1; 14 positions match TRBD2. Trimming cost V 7 bases and J 4 bases; bases outside gene matches: 9. CDR1 and CDR2 (germline): MDHEN, SYDVKM. CDR3 size: 17 residues. Here the CDR3 reads CASIEGTSGRLYNEQFF. The CDR3 DNA is TGTGCCAGCATAGAAGGGACTAGCGGGAGACTTTACAATGAGCAGTTCTTC.

A few counts support this clone. The rearrangement joins TRBV10-3 to TRBJ2-1, with 10 bases fitting TRBD2. This CDR3 has 17 residues. Germline CDR1 is ENHRY and CDR2 is SYGVKD. V was pared by 10 bases and J by 9 bases, with 21 bases of the junction left unmatched. The CDR3 DNA follows: TGTGCCAGTAGCGCTAGCGGGAGAAGTCGACGCCACGGTGAGCAGTTCTTC. It codes for CASSASGRSRRHGEQFF.

The rearrangement links TRBV5-4 to TRBJ2-1; 11 nucleotides align to TRBD1. J gave up 9 bases and V 5 bases, and 4 bases lay outside the gene matches. CDR3 length: 13 residues. Germline V gene sequence: CDR1 SGHNT, CDR2 YYREEE (reference sequence). The CDR3, as DNA: TGTGCCAGCAGGCCCGGACAGGGGGCTGAGCAGTTCTTC. Protein product: CASRPGQGAEQFF.

This clone was observed once. The chain recombines TRBV28 with TRBJ1-2; 8 nucleotides line up with TRBD1. The length of the CDR3 is 13 residues. The junction had 5 bases not matched to a gene; V was cut back by 6 bases and J by 5 bases. From germline, CDR1 is MDHEN and CDR2 SYDVKM. CDR3 sequence: CASRSDRAYGYTF. Written as DNA, the CDR3 is TGTGCCAGCAGATCGGACAGGGCTTATGGCTACACCTTC.

The chain has TRBV5-4 and TRBJ2-4; 7 bases line up with TRBD2. Trimming removed 0 bases from V and 0 bases from J; junction bases left unmatched: 3. The CDR3 contains 16 residues. Germline CDR1 is SGHNT and CDR2 is YYREEE (reference sequence). The CDR3 sequence: CASSLDLAGAKNIQYF. Written as DNA, the CDR3 is TGTGCCAGCAGCTTGGATTTAGCGGGAGCCAAAAACATTCAGTACTTC.

The table lists this clone with a count of one. The chain combines TRBV11-2 with TRBJ2-2; the match to TRBD1 covers 8 bases. Trimming at V came to 5 bases and at J to 4 bases, leaving 9 bases not matched to a gene. Germline V lookup: CDR1 SGHAT, CDR2 FQNNGV. The CDR3 is 16 residues long. CDR3 residues: CASSPWGTGTTGELFF. The CDR3 nucleotides read TGTGCCAGCAGCCCCTGGGGGACAGGCACCACCGGGGAGCTGTTTTTT.

The chain combines TRBV6-5 with TRBJ1-5, with 10 bases aligning to TRBD1. The CDR3 consists of 14 residues. The germline CDR1 and CDR2 sequences are MNHEY and SVGAGI. V lost 6 bases and J lost 6; bases outside the gene matches: 5. The CDR3, as DNA: TGTGCCAGCAGGATGACAGGGGGCTTTCAGCCCCAGCATTTT. This gives the protein CASRMTGGFQPQHF.

This rearrangement joins TRBV27 to TRBJ2-2, with 11 bases aligning to TRBD1. Germline CDR1 MNHEY, CDR2 SMNVEV (reference sequence). With 3 bases clipped from V and 7 bases from J, the junction kept 10 bases outside the gene matches. The CDR3 is 17 residues long. The CDR3 is CASSFFPGTGGIGELFF. In DNA form, the CDR3 reads TGTGCCAGCAGTTTCTTTCCCGGGACAGGGGGAATCGGGGAGCTGTTTTTT.

J is TRBJ2-1 and V is TRBV3-1 (or the pseudogene TRBV3-2); no clear D gene. V shed 4 bases and J shed 10 bases, with 8 bases lying between them. In germline, CDR1 is LGHDT, CDR2 YNNKEL (reference sequence). The CDR3 sequence is 11 residues long. Written as DNA, the CDR3 is TGTGCCAGCAGCCTCCGGTTGGAGCAGTTCTTC. Translation gives CASSLRLEQFF.

This rearrangement joins TRBV11-2 to TRBJ2-1; the D is unclear. Trimming took off 5 bases at V and 6 bases at J, with 11 bases between the two ends. The CDR3 loop spans 13 amino acids. Germline V gene data show CDR1 as SGHAT and CDR2 as FQNNGV. The CDR3 reads CASSPNIVNEQFF. The CDR3 nucleotides read TGTGCCAGCAGCCCGAACATCGTCAATGAGCAGTTCTTC.

The chain has TRBV7-9 and TRBJ2-2, with 7 bases that match TRBD1. The CDR3 is 15 amino acids. Germline V lookup: CDR1 SEHNR, CDR2 FQNEAQ (reference sequence). The V gene end was trimmed by 7 bases and the J gene end by 4 bases; junction bases not matched to a gene: 9. The CDR3 bases are TGTGCCAGCAAATTTACAGGGGACGGCACCGGGGAGCTGTTTTTT. Protein: CASKFTGDGTGELFF.

This chain joins TRBV28 and TRBJ2-7, with D perhaps matching TRBD2 (6 bases). The CDR3 length is 12 residues. The V gene lost 5 bases and the J gene lost 4 bases, with 9 bases spanning the gap. Germline CDR1 and CDR2: MDHEN and SYDVKM. CDR3 in DNA: TGTGCCAGCAGTCCGGAGGGGTACGAGCAGTACTTC. Its protein product is CASSPEGYEQYF.

J is TRBJ1-1 and V is TRBV29-1; D unclear. The CDR3 consists of 13 residues. CDR1 is SQVTM and CDR2 is ANQGSEA in the germline V gene. Trimming took 7 bases from V and 1 from J, leaving 13 bases between them. CDR3 region: CSAAGGPNTEAFF. CDR3 sequence (DNA): TGCAGCGCTGCGGGCGGCCCGAACACTGAAGCTTTCTTT.

The rearrangement uses TRBV13 and TRBJ1-2; D possibly corresponds to TRBD1 (6 bases). Trimming left V 0 bases short and J 6 bases short, with 14 bases between. Germline-derived CDR1 and CDR2 are PRHDT and FYEKMQ (reference sequence). The length of the CDR3 is 15 residues. This chain's CDR3 is CASSLGRTGPHGYTF. CDR3 DNA sequence: TGTGCCAGCAGCTTAGGTCGTACAGGGCCCCATGGCTACACCTTC.

The CDR3 nucleotides are TGTGCCAGTAGGGAAGACAGGGGCCAACAAGCTTTCTTT. Its protein product is CASREDRGQQAFF. V and J are TRBV19 and TRBJ1-1; TRBD1 matches at 8 bases. The CDR3 runs to 13 residues. Looked up from germline, CDR1 is LNHDA and CDR2 is SQIVND (reference sequence). V was pared by 6 bases and J by 9 bases, with 9 bases of the junction left unmatched.

The gene calls are TRBV28 and TRBJ2-7; no reliable D call. Germline CDR1 and CDR2: MDHEN and SYDVKM. The CDR3 loop spans 14 amino acids. V was clipped by 4 bases and J by 6 bases, with 16 bases between them. Here the CDR3 DNA reads TGTGCCAGCAGTTCCCACCCCCAACAATTCGAGCAGTACTTC. Protein: CASSSHPQQFEQYF.

V gene TRBV11-2 combines with J gene TRBJ1-6, with TRBD1 as a possible D gene (5 bases). This CDR3 contains 15 residues. V was shortened by 5 bases and J by 9 bases, with 17 bases between the two germline ends. Germline CDR1 is SGHAT and CDR2 is FQNNGV. Here the CDR3 reads CASSPGGRSGSPLHF. The CDR3 nucleotides read TGTGCCAGCAGCCCTGGGGGGAGGTCTGGTTCACCCCTCCACTTT.

CDR3 protein: CSVQAPLLNTEAFF. For the CDR3, the DNA is TGCAGCGTTCAAGCTCCCCTTTTGAACACTGAAGCTTTCTTT. The rearrangement joins TRBV29-1 to TRBJ1-1, with D hard to call. This CDR3 is built from 14 residues. Trimming pared 5 bases from V and 0 bases from J, leaving 13 bases between. Germline CDR1 and CDR2: SQVTM and ANQGSEA. The full variable domain, in which reference TRBV29-1 and TRBJ1-1 provide the parts outside the CDR3, is SAVISQKPSRDICQRGTSLTIQCQVDSQVTMMFWYRQQPGQSLTLIATANQGSEATYESGFVIDKFPISRPNLTFSTLTVSNMSPEDSSIYLCSVQAPLLNTEAFFGQGTRLTVV.

The V gene is TRBV5-6, the J gene TRBJ1-1; D remains ambiguous. This CDR3 comprises 17 residues. Per germline, CDR1 SGHDT and CDR2 YYEEEE. V dropped 1 base and J dropped 1 base, with 17 bases sitting between them. In DNA, the CDR3 is TGTGCCAGCAGCTTGTCCGAGGGAGCTTATGGGAACACTGAAGCTTTCTTT. Translated: CASSLSEGAYGNTEAFF. Drawing the rest from reference TRBV5-6 and TRBJ1-1, the complete variable domain is DAGVTQSPTHLIKTRGQQVTLRCSPKSGHDTVSWYQQALGQGPQFIFQYYEEEERQRGNFPDRFSGHQFPNYSSELNVNALLLGDSALYLCASSLSEGAYGNTEAFFGQGTRLTVV.

This clone was seen a single time. The gene calls are TRBV4-1 and TRBJ2-2, with TRBD1 matching over 9 bases. CDR3 length equals 17 residues. Trimming removed 1 base from V and 7 bases from J; junction bases left unmatched: 10. CDR1 MGHRA and CDR2 YSYEKL come from the germline V gene. CDR3 region: CASSQARTGVQGGELFF. In DNA form, the CDR3 reads TGCGCCAGCAGCCAAGCCCGGACAGGGGTCCAAGGCGGGGAGCTGTTTTTT.

V and J are TRBV7-2 and TRBJ2-7, with 9 bases aligning to TRBD2. Germline V lookup: CDR1 SGHTA, CDR2 FQGNSA. CDR3 length: 17 amino acids. V lost 4 bases, J lost 2 bases, and 12 bases stayed unmatched. The CDR3 loop is CASSSKPGLAGPYEQYF. The DNA of the CDR3 is TGTGCCAGCAGCTCCAAACCGGGCCTAGCGGGACCCTACGAGCAGTACTTC.

The J gene is TRBJ2-1, the V gene TRBV4-1; D is unclear. Germline V lookup: CDR1 MGHRA, CDR2 YSYEKL. CDR3 length: 15 residues. Trimming removed 1 base at V and 3 bases at J, with 10 bases between. CDR3 region: CASSQGVSGYNEQFF. CDR3 bases: TGCGCCAGCAGCCAAGGGGTGTCGGGCTACAATGAGCAGTTCTTC.

The gene calls are TRBV7-8 and TRBJ2-3; 7 bases line up with TRBD1. From germline, CDR1 is SGHVS and CDR2 FQNEAQ. The CDR3 sequence is 17 residues long. J gave up 3 bases and V 0 bases, and 9 bases lay outside the gene matches. The CDR3 protein is CASSLALSQGETDTQYF. In nucleotides, the CDR3 is TGTGCCAGCAGCTTAGCGCTAAGTCAGGGGGAAACAGATACGCAGTATTTT.

J is TRBJ1-4 and V is TRBV27; possibly TRBD1 for D (6 bases). The CDR3 totals 14 residues. Per the germline V gene, CDR1 is MNHEY and CDR2 is SMNVEV (reference sequence). With 8 bases removed from V and 4 bases from J, the gap between germline ends came to 14 bases. CDR3 region: CASSPGGYNEKLFF. CDR3 in DNA: TGTGCCAGCTCGCCGGGGGGCTATAATGAAAAACTGTTTTTT.

The chain is built from TRBV9 and TRBJ1-3, with 7 nucleotides matching TRBD1. CDR1 SGDLS and CDR2 YYNGEE come from the germline V gene. V lost 3 bases to trimming and J lost 1 base; unmatched junction nucleotides: 1. The CDR3 is 14 amino acids. The CDR3 loop reads CASSATGSGNTIYF. The CDR3 DNA reads TGTGCCAGCAGCGCGACAGGGTCTGGAAACACCATATATTTT.

This clone has only one observation. The V call is TRBV7-9, the J call TRBJ2-5; 7 bases are shared with TRBD1. J gave up 1 base and V 4 bases, and 9 bases lay outside the gene matches. Germline V CDR1 and CDR2: SEHNR, FQNEAQ (reference sequence). There are 16 residues in the CDR3. CDR3 sequence: CASSSLKDRIQETQYF. In DNA form, the CDR3 reads TGTGCCAGCAGCTCGCTGAAGGACAGGATCCAAGAGACCCAGTACTTC.

This chain links TRBV9 with TRBJ2-1, with TRBD2 matching 7 bases. CDR3 length equals 16 residues. The germline CDR1 and CDR2 sequences are SGDLS and YYNGEE. V lost 0 bases, J lost 4 bases, and 7 bases stayed unmatched. The CDR3 DNA reads TGTGCCAGCAGCGTAGGGGTAGCGGGCGCATACAATGAGCAGTTCTTC. Amino acid sequence: CASSVGVAGAYNEQFF.

The gene calls are TRBV11-3 and TRBJ2-3; 13 positions match TRBD2. V shed 4 bases, J shed 1 base, and the junction held 2 bases outside the gene matches. Germline lookup yields CDR1 SGHNT and CDR2 YENEEA. The CDR3 covers 16 residues. The CDR3 here is CASSYGTSGGTDTQYF. The CDR3 nucleotides are TGTGCCAGCAGCTACGGGACTAGCGGGGGCACAGATACGCAGTATTTT.

The chain combines TRBV3-1 (or the pseudogene TRBV3-2) with TRBJ1-4, with D maybe TRBD1 (6 bases). The CDR3 spans 15 residues. Germline CDR1 and CDR2: LGHDT and YNNKEL (reference sequence). V lost 6 bases and J lost 6, with 17 bases in between. The CDR3 nucleotides are TGTGCCAGCAGGACTTCGGGGGGGCGAGATGAAAAACTGTTTTTT. This encodes CASRTSGGRDEKLFF.

The CDR3 DNA is TGTGCCAGCAGGACTAATAGGGGACAGTCCTACGAGCAGTACTTC. It yields the protein CASRTNRGQSYEQYF. This rearrangement joins TRBV2 to TRBJ2-7; 7 bases line up with TRBD1. The V gene end was trimmed by 6 bases and the J gene end by 1 base; junction bases not matched to a gene: 9. The CDR3 extends over 15 amino acids. In germline, CDR1 is SNHLY, CDR2 FYNNEI.